The present T cell receptor (beta chain) was sequenced within a study of response to subunit inactivated influenza vaccine. Note on this clonotype: Its specificity is unknown.

From the RT-PCR reads, TCRdb called clonotypes with MiXCR, one entry per CDR3 protein. The table has approximately 230,000 distinct CDR3 sequences, 12% seen once. Germline V lookup: CDR1 SQVTM, CDR2 ANQGSEA. With 6 bases removed from V and 0 bases from J, the gap between germline ends came to 12 bases. The CDR3 is made up of 14 amino acids. Regarding the study as a whole: Authors proposed each seasonal influenza vaccination draws in few new T cells.

The source is a man between 45 and 60 years old who received an inactivated influenza vaccine. The chain links TRBV29-1 to TRBJ1-3; D is undetermined. The starting material was non-naive T cells sorted from PBMCs, obtained around 15 days before vaccination. The CDR3 reads CSVAIGLSGNTIYF. As DNA, the CDR3 is TGCAGCGTCGCCATCGGACTCTCTGGAAACACCATATATTTT.